A selection of T cell receptor beta chains follows, all from one sample in a study of T cells after yellow fever vaccination. TCRdb analysed the 5' RACE reads with MiXCR anew, one entry per CDR3 protein. The data show 150,000 to 200,000 distinct CDR3 sequences, approximately 10% seen once. The sample was CD8+ T cells sorted from PBMCs, taken 45 days after the yellow fever booster vaccination. The receptors shown here come from a man aged 18-30 years who received the YFV17D yellow fever vaccine. Both conserved end residues are part of each CDR3. Each record gives: D gene, V gene, clone size, J gene, CDR3 DNA, CDR3 protein. The D gene is left open where the match is weak. Rows give clone size only sometimes, using once, few, many, or a class for an expanded clone.

TRBD2	TRBV6-6	-	TRBJ2-4	TGTGCCAGCACCCTAGCGGGGGGGCTAGCCAAAAACATTCAGTACTTC	CASTLAGGLAKNIQYF
TRBD2	TRBV20-1	-	TRBJ2-3	TGCAGCCTTGGGAGGGTCGGTACGCAGTATTTT	CSLGRVGTQYF
-	TRBV5-1	many	TRBJ2-5	TGCGCCAGCAGCTCACCAACAGGGCTGGTAGAGACCCAGTACTTC	CASSSPTGLVETQYF
-	TRBV15	-	TRBJ2-5	TGTGCCACCAGCGAAGGACTTGAAGAGACCCAGTACTTC	CATSEGLEETQYF
TRBD1	TRBV6-2/TRBV6-3	many	TRBJ1-5	TGTGCCAGCAGTTACTCGTCGGGGCAGGGGGAAAGCAATCAGCCCCAGCATTTT	CASSYSSGQGESNQPQHF
TRBD1	TRBV7-8	-	TRBJ1-5	TGTGCCAGCAGCGGGGGACAGGGGGGCAATCAGCCCCAGCATTTT	CASSGGQGGNQPQHF
-	TRBV7-6	many	TRBJ1-6	TGTGCCAGCGGTACTTATTCACCCCTCCACTTT	CASGTYSPLHF
-	TRBV4-1	few	TRBJ2-5	TGCGCCAGCAGCCAAGGAGCGGTCATGCTGGAGACCCAGTACTTC	CASSQGAVMLETQYF
-	TRBV6-2/TRBV6-3	many	TRBJ2-1	TGTGCCAGCAGTTGGACAACCTACAATGAGCAGTTCTTC	CASSWTTYNEQFF
-	TRBV4-1	few	TRBJ1-2	TGCGCCAGCACCGGGTCGGGGGACGGTGGAACCTATGGCTACACCTTC	CASTGSGDGGTYGYTF
-	TRBV5-8	few	TRBJ1-5	TGTGCCAGCAGCTGGGGGGAAGCAAGCAATCAGCCCCAGCATTTT	CASSWGEASNQPQHF
-	TRBV6-2/TRBV6-3	few	TRBJ2-6	TGTGCCAGCACCGGGAGTGCCTCTGGGGCCAACGTCCTGACTTTC	CASTGSASGANVLTF
-	TRBV12-3/TRBV12-4	few	TRBJ1-2	TGTGCCAGCAACCTCGGTAGTCTCTATGGCTACACCTTC	CASNLGSLYGYTF
-	TRBV15	-	TRBJ1-5	TGTGCCACCAGCAGACAGCGCCATCAGCCCCAGCATTTT	CATSRQRHQPQHF
TRBD1	TRBV19	-	TRBJ1-2	TGTGCCAGTAGTATCTGGACAGGGGGTGGATATGGCTACACCTTC	CASSIWTGGGYGYTF
TRBD1	TRBV7-9	few	TRBJ2-5	TGTGCCAGCAGCTTAAGTTTCCGGGACAGGGTAGAGACCCAGTACTTC	CASSLSFRDRVETQYF
TRBD1	TRBV7-8	-	TRBJ2-5	TGTGCCAGCAGCAGCCAGGGGGCCGTAGGTCAAGAGACCCAGTACTTC	CASSSQGAVGQETQYF
TRBD2	TRBV10-1	few	TRBJ2-1	TGCGCCAGCAGTGATGCGGGGGACCGACCTGGCTCCTACAATGAGCAGTTCTTC	CASSDAGDRPGSYNEQFF
-	TRBV23-1	few	TRBJ2-2	TGCGCCAGCAGTCAATCCGGGCGGGGTTCAAACACCGGGGAGCTGTTTTTT	CASSQSGRGSNTGELFF
-	TRBV18	-	TRBJ1-3	TGTGCCAGCTCACCACGCCAGGGAACCCTAAACACCATATATTTT	CASSPRQGTLNTIYF
-	TRBV7-9	-	TRBJ2-3	TGTGCCAGCAGCCCGGTTAGGGGCACAGATACGCAGTATTTT	CASSPVRGTDTQYF
-	TRBV4-2	-	TRBJ1-5	TGTGCCAGCAGCCAAGAGGGTGGGGGGGGGAATCAGCCCCAGCATTTT	CASSQEGGGGNQPQHF
-	TRBV4-1	few	TRBJ1-1	TGCGCCAGCAGCCAACATGCGGGCGGCACTGAAGCTTTCTTT	CASSQHAGGTEAFF
-	TRBV10-3	many	TRBJ2-7	TGTGCCATCAGTGAGTCGAGAACAACCCCCTACGAGCAGTACTTC	CAISESRTTPYEQYF
-	TRBV29-1	-	TRBJ1-1	TGCAGCGCCGGTGAAAGAGGCAGGGCAGACACTGAAGCTTTCTTT	CSAGERGRADTEAFF
-	TRBV7-9	many	TRBJ2-2	TGTGCCAGCAGCTTTACCCCCGGGGAGCTGTTTTTT	CASSFTPGELFF
-	TRBV7-6	-	TRBJ2-3	TGTGCCAGCGGCTATGGGCGGGATACGCAGTATTTT	CASGYGRDTQYF
-	TRBV7-6	few	TRBJ1-5	TGTGCCAGCAGCTTAGGGTACCGTCAGCCCCAGCATTTT	CASSLGYRQPQHF
TRBD1	TRBV6-6	-	TRBJ1-1	TGTGCCAGCAACCGACAGGGCATGAACACTGAAGCTTTCTTT	CASNRQGMNTEAFF
TRBD1	TRBV5-5	-	TRBJ1-1	TGTGCCAGCAGCAACAGGGGTGGCGACACTGAAGCTTTCTTT	CASSNRGGDTEAFF
TRBD1	TRBV29-1	few	TRBJ1-5	TGCAGCGTTGAAGATTGGAATAGGGACAGGGCGTATAGCAATCAGCCCCAGCATTTT	CSVEDWNRDRAYSNQPQHF
TRBD1	TRBV29-1	few	TRBJ2-3	TGCAGCGTTGAAGGGTGGGGCAGGGGGCCTCCAGATACGCAGTATTTT	CSVEGWGRGPPDTQYF
-	TRBV6-5	-	TRBJ1-1	TGTGCCAGCAGTTATGGACGCAAAGCTTTCTTT	CASSYGRKAFF
-	TRBV4-1	few	TRBJ2-5	TGCGCCAGCAGCCAAGAAGGGGGAGGGGGCGGGGAGACCCAGTACTTC	CASSQEGGGGGETQYF
-	TRBV7-6	-	TRBJ2-2	TGTGCCAGCAGCTTACAACCCTCGAACACCGGGGAGCTGTTTTTT	CASSLQPSNTGELFF
TRBD2	TRBV3-1	few	TRBJ2-1	TGTGCCAGCAGCCAAGGCTGGGGAGCGGGGGGAGGATACAATGAGCAGTTCTTC	CASSQGWGAGGGYNEQFF
TRBD1	TRBV20-1	-	TRBJ1-5	TGCAGTGCTAGACCTAGACAGGGGTCCCAGCCCCAGCATTTT	CSARPRQGSQPQHF
-	TRBV7-9	-	TRBJ1-1	TGTGCCAGCAGCTTAGCGACGGGGGGGCACACTGAAGCTTTCTTT	CASSLATGGHTEAFF
-	TRBV6-2/TRBV6-3	few	TRBJ2-3	TGTGCCAGCACTTCAATCGCCGGGAAGCCCAATACGCAGTATTTT	CASTSIAGKPNTQYF
TRBD2	TRBV4-1	-	TRBJ2-1	TGCGCCAGCAGCCAAGATGGCGGGGGGCGATACGCCTACAATGAGCAGTTCTTC	CASSQDGGGRYAYNEQFF
TRBD2	TRBV20-1	few	TRBJ2-3	TGCAGTGCTAGGTGGTTTCCAGCGGGGGACACAGATACGCAGTATTTT	CSARWFPAGDTDTQYF
-	TRBV21-1	-	TRBJ2-7	TGTGCCAGCGGGATACACGAGCAGTACTTC	CASGIHEQYF
TRBD2	TRBV11-2	-	TRBJ2-5	TGTGCCAGCAGCTTAGATGGGGAGACTAGCGTCGAGACCCAGTACTTC	CASSLDGETSVETQYF
TRBD2	TRBV7-9	-	TRBJ2-5	TGTGCCAGCAGCGTAAGTGGACTAGCGTTAACACCTCGGGAGACCCAGTACTTC	CASSVSGLALTPRETQYF
-	TRBV7-6	-	TRBJ2-3	TGTGCCAGCAGCTTAGTACCGGGCAGGGACCTCACAGATACGCAGTATTTT	CASSLVPGRDLTDTQYF